What follows describes a single T cell receptor beta chain. The data originate from a study of blood T cell repertoires in COVID-19. Overall study: COVID-19 samples, acute and convalescent, were from the United States, Italy and Spain. The analysed material was cDNA or gDNA that came from T cells, B-cell-depleted T cells, or PBMCs.

Authors' methods: Amplification with reference gene primers provided the estimates of nucleated cell counts. Produced via immunoSEQ multiplex PCR; TCRdb's table is partial and in-frame only. V and J calls and clone size are as listed in that table; D and trimming were resolved from the DNA. The sample gives about 83,000 clones, roughly nine tenths of which show up once; under 3% is in the top ten. The CDR3 loop spans 16 amino acids. Germline V lookup: CDR1 MNHEY, CDR2 SVGAGI. Trimming took 2 bases from V and 0 from J, leaving 14 bases between them. The chain links TRBV6-5 to TRBJ2-7; possible D gene TRBD2, 7 bases. This sequence originates from a woman in her forties or fifties with active or convalescent COVID-19. The material sequenced was peripheral blood. This CDR3 is CASSYHPGGPSYEQYF. CDR3 nucleotides: TGTGCCAGCAGTTACCATCCGGGGGGCCCCTCCTACGAGCAGTACTTC.